This T cell receptor beta chain was sequenced for a study of beta chain features in type 1 diabetes (dated by TCRdb to between 2017 and 2018). Study-level background: Mean age, gender distribution, total cell number and subset yield were not different between patients and healthy donors. Across all samples, roughly 110,000,000 sorted cells were examined, and cell number per subset correlated strongly with RNA yield. In the study, TCRB repertoires of sorted circulating CD4+ T cell subsets from recently diagnosed type 1 diabetes patients were compared with those of matched healthy donors. Naive and central memory subsets were obtained from all 30 or so donors, but regulatory and stem cell-like memory subsets were isolated from only 8 patients and 8 healthy donors.

All of the isolated RNA was reverse transcribed with the High Capacity cDNA Reverse Transcription Kit, so expressed TCRB transcripts were sequenced. Naive, central memory and regulatory T cell samples underwent deep immunoSEQ sequencing, averaging around 3.9 million total reads per sample. Sorted cells were lysed in RLT buffer and RNA was extracted with DNase-treated RNeasy Micro or Mini kits, depending on cell number. Each cell subset was processed on its own to prevent cross-contamination, while patient and healthy donor samples were processed together. Using the immunoSEQ multiplex PCR, TCRB sequences were amplified from cDNA into 87-bp fragments spanning the CDR3 region. Sequencing of the amplicons was done on the Illumina HiSeq platform. The source study handled its data this way. PCR bias was corrected computationally using synthetic template baselines, and reads within Hamming distance 2 were collapsed, with unmergeable singletons discarded. Reads were aligned against IMGT so that V, D and J genes, CDR3 length and insertions or deletions at six rearrangement sites could be assigned. Within each subset, clonotype counts were normalized to sorted cell number, and only after that were true diversity and Gini coefficients computed with the tcR R package. Repertoire sharing was quantified using the overlap coefficient calculated on TCRB nucleotide sequences. Out-of-frame TCRB sequences from naive cells were analyzed to stand in for the pre-selection repertoire. TCRdb retrieved this table from immuneACCESS and kept in-frame rearrangements only. Not all clones are present; in checked studies, unresolved V genes account for under half, and no reason is known for the remainder. That table supplies the V and J calls and clone size; D and trimming were determined from the DNA. A total of 600,000 to 700,000 clones appear in this sample, over 10% of them only once. The ten most abundant clones make up about 0.11% of the sample.

Beyond this particular receptor, the publication reports: Because small numbers of individuals were included in the HLA sub-analyses, any influence of HLA type on TCRB rearrangement was left unresolved. Patients with type 1 diabetes made fewer insertions and deleted more nucleotides at VDJ recombination sites, implying thymic rearrangement abnormalities. Shorter templates might have been favored by PCR, but patient and control samples were amplified and corrected together, so both groups would have been affected equally by any skew. Sequencing cDNA rather than genomic DNA could over-represent highly expressing activated cells, although activation and CD3 levels did not differ between groups. Naive, central memory and regulatory TCRB repertoires appeared to be more similar among patients than among healthy donors. In all four CD4+ subsets, TCRB CDR3 length was moderately but significantly shorter in type 1 diabetes patients.

A single peripheral blood draw of approximately 100 mL on average was collected from each donor into heparinised tubes. Using a panel that included CD45RO, CCR7, CD25, CD127, CD95 and CD27, naive, central memory, regulatory and stem cell-like memory CD4+ T cells were sorted on a BD FACSAria II. All sorted populations exceeded 95% purity. PBMCs were isolated immediately by Lymphoprep density gradient centrifugation and stained directly without culture. Samples were stained and sorted in pairs, with one healthy donor and one patient per experiment, so that batch effects were minimized. This clone was recorded once. It lacks a known antigen. Base qualities are not provided; no much larger clone lies one nucleotide away. CDR1 and CDR2, per the germline V gene, are SGDLS and YYNGEE. The CDR3 sequence holds 16 residues, the cysteine and phenylalanine included. The kept DNA is CDR3 alone, 48 bases in frame from the first base. For this chain, trimming is 0 bases at the V end and 10 bases at the J end, and the number of junction bases without a gene match is 9.

This receptor was identified in a man aged 30 to 39 with type 1 diabetes. This chain is built from TRBV9 and TRBJ1-6; 8 bases in the junction line up with TRBD1. The sequenced material came from naive CD4+ T cells from blood. The sample's cell subset or site label, in plain terms: true naive CD4+ T cells. The bases are TGTGCCAGCAGCGTAGAGGGCAGGGGGACAGGATCACCCCTCCACTTT. The encoded protein is CASSVEGRGTGSPLHF.